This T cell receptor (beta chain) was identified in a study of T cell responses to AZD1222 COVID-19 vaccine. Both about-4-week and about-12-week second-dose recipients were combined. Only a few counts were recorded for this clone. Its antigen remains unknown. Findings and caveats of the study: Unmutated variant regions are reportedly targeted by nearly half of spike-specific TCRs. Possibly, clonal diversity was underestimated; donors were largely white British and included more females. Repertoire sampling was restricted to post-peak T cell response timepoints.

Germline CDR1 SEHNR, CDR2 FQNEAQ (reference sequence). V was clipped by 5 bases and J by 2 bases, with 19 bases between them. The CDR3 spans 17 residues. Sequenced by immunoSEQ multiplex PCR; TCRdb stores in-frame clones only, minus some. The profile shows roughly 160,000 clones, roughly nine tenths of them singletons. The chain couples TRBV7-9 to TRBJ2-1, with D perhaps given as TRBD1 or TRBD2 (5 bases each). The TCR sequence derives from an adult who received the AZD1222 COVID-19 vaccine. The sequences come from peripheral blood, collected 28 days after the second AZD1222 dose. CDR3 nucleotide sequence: TGTGCCAGCAGCCCCCGTAAGGGGAGTAGGACCTACAATGAGCAGTTCTTC. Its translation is CASSPRKGSRTYNEQFF.